This T cell receptor beta chain originates from a study of identical twins. Study-wide findings and caveats: Partly confounded zero-insertion analyses could result from invariant MAIT and iNKT cells.

Looked up from germline, CDR1 is LGHDT and CDR2 is YNNKEL (reference sequence). CDR3 size: 13 residues. V was clipped by 4 bases and J by 6 bases; unmatched bases: 3. A universal primer site was added by template switching, and unique molecular identifiers were carried by the cDNA. TCRdb used MiXCR to reprocess the 5' RACE reads, holding one entry per CDR3 protein. The repertoire includes 350,000 to 450,000 distinct CDR3 sequences, approximately 18% of them detected once, and around 10% sits in the top ten. Concerning this clonotype itself: What it binds is unknown.

This chain links TRBV3-1 with TRBJ1-5; the match to TRBD1 covers 7 bases. Input material: naive T cells sorted from blood. The sequence derives from a man aged 45-60 years in good health. The CDR3: CASSPGGTQPQHF. The CDR3 DNA reads TGTGCCAGCAGCCCAGGGGGGACTCAGCCCCAGCATTTT.